This T cell receptor beta chain was obtained from a study of blood T cell repertoires in COVID-19. Background on the study: Collection of acute and convalescent COVID-19 samples took place in the United States, Italy and Spain. T cells, B-cell-depleted T cells, or PBMCs supplied cDNA or gDNA.

In the authors' workflow: Amplified reference gene primers provided the basis for estimating nucleated cell counts. Assay: immunoSEQ multiplex PCR; the TCRdb copy retains only in-frame clones and omits some. V and J calls and clone size are those listed in that table; D and trimming were worked out from the DNA. In the table there are roughly 30,000 clones, 75% to 85% of which are singletons. The V gene's germline CDR1 is LNHDA and CDR2 SQIVND (reference sequence). Trimming cost V 6 bases and J 8 bases, with 11 bases left between them. The length of the CDR3 is 12 residues. The sequencing input was peripheral blood. The sequence derives from a human donor in a cohort sampled during active COVID-19. The V call is TRBV19, the J call TRBJ2-4; D may be TRBD2 (5 bases). The CDR3 region is CASSSSRDIQYF. The CDR3 DNA reads as TGTGCCAGTAGCTCCTCGAGGGACATTCAGTACTTC. The variable domain in full, with the rest retrieved from reference TRBV19 and TRBJ2-4, is DGGITQSPKYLFRKEGQNVTLSCEQNLNHDAMYWYRQDPGQGLRLIYYSQIVNDFQKGDIAEGYSVSREKKESFPLTVTSAQKNPTAFYLCASSSSRDIQYFGAGTRLSVL.